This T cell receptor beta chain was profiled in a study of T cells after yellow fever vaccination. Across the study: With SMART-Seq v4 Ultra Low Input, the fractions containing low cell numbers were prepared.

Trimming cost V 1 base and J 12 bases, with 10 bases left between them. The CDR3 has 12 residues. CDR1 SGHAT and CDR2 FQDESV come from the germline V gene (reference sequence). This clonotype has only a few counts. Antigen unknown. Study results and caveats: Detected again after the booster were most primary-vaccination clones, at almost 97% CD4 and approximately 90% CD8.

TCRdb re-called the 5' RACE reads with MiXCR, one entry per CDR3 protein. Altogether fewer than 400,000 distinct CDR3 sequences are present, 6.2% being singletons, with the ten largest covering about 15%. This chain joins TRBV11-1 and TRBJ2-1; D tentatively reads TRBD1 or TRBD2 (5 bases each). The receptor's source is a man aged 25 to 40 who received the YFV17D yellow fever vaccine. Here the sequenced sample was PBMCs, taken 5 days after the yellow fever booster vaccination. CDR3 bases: TGTGCCAGCAGCTTAGAGGTGGGGGTGCAGTTCTTC. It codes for CASSLEVGVQFF.